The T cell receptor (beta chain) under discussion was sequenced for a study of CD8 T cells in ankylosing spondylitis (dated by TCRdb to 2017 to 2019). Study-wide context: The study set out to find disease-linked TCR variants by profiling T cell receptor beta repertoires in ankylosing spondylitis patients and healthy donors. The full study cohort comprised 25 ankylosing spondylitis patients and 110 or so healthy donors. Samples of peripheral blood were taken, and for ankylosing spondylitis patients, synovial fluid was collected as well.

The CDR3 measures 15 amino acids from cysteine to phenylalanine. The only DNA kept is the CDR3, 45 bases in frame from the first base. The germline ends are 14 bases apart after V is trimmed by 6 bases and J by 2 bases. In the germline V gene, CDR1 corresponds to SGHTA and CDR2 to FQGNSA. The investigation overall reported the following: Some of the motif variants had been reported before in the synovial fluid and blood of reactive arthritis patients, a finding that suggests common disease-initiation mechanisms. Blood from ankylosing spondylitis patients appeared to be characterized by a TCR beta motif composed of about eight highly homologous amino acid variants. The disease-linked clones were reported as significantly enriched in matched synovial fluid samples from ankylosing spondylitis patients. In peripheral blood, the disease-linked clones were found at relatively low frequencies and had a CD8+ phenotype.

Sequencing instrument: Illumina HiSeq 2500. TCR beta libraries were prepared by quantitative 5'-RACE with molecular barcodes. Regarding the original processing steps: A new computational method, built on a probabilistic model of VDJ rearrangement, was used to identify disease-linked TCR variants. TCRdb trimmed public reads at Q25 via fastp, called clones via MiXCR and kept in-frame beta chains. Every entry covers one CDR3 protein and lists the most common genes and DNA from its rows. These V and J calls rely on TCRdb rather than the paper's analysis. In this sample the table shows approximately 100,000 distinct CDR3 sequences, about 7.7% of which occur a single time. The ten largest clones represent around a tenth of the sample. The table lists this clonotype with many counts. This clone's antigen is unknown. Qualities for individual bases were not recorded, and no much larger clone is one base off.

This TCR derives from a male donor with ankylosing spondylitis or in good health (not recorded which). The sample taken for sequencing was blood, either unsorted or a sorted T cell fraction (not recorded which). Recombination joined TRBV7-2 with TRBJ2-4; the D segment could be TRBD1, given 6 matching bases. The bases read TGTGCCAGCAGAACCTTAACAGGGACCAAAAACATTCAGTACTTC. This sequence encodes CASRTLTGTKNIQYF.